This T cell receptor (beta chain) was sequenced for a study of monozygotic twins with inflammatory bowel disease. One entry per CDR3 protein, without DNA, is what TCRdb gives after re-calling the 5' RACE reads. The sample spans over 150,000 distinct CDR3 sequences; the ten largest clones claim about 2.7%. The CDR3 spans 14 residues. Germline V CDR1 and CDR2: MNHNS, SASEGT. The sequence was collected from a human donor with ulcerative colitis or Crohn's disease, or a healthy co-twin of an affected twin (not recorded which). The sample taken for sequencing was blood. The chain has TRBV6-1 and TRBJ2-2; the D gene TCRdb calls, TRBD1, cannot be checked with no DNA. CDR3 loop: CASSDRRLAGELFF.